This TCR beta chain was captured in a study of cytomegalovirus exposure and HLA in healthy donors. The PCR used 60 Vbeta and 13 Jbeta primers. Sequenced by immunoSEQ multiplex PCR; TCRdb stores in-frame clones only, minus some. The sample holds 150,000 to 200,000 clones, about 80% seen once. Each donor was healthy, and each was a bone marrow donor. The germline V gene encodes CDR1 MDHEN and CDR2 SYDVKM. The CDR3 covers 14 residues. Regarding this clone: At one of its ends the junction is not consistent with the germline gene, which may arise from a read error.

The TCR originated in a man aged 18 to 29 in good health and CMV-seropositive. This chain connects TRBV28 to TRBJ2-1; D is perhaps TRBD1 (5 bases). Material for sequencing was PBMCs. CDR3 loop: CASSKDTVYDEQFF. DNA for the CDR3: TGTGCCAGCAGTAAGGACACCGTCTACGATGAGCAGTTCTTC.